The clone carrying this T cell receptor (beta chain) was seen just once. This entry belongs to a study of blood T cell repertoires in COVID-19. Germline V gives CDR1 MDHEN, CDR2 SYDVKM. The V segment lost 5 bases and the J segment 8 bases; nucleotides outside the gene matches: 5. The CDR3 contains 12 residues. Sequencing used immunoSEQ multiplex PCR; TCRdb keeps in-frame clones, though not all of them. The table lists under 200,000 clones, approximately 91% of them singletons, with less than 0.85% in the top ten. The chain is built from TRBV28 and TRBJ1-2; 7 nucleotides line up with TRBD1. This clonotype originated in a young woman who had recovered from COVID-19. Sequencing used PBMCs or T cells enriched from blood (not recorded which). The CDR3 DNA is TGTGCCAGCAGTCACGGACAGGACGGCTACACCTTC. Translated, it gives CASSHGQDGYTF.